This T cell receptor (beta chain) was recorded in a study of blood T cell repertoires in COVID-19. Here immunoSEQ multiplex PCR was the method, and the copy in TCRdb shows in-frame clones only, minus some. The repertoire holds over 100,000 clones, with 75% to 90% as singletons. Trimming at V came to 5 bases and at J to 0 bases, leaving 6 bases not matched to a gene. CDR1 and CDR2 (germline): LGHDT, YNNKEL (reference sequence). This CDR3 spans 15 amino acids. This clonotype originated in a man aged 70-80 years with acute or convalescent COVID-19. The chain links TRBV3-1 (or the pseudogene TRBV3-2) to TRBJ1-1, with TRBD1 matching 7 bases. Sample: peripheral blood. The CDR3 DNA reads TGTGCCAGCAGCGCCGGGACAGCCATGAACACTGAAGCTTTCTTT. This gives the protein CASSAGTAMNTEAFF.